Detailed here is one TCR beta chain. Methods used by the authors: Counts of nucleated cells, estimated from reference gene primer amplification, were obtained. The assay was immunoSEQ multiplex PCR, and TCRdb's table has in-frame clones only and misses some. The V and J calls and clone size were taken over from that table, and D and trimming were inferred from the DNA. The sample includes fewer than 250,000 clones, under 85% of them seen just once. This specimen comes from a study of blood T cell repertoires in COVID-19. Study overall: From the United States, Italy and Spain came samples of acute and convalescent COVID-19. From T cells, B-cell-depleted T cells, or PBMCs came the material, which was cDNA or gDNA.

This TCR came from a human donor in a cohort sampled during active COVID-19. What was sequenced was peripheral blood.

The CDR3 reads CASSSLQGQGVMYGYTF. As DNA, the CDR3 is TGTGCCAGCAGTTCGCTCCAAGGACAGGGGGTGATGTATGGCTACACCTTC. The chain couples TRBV28 to TRBJ1-2; 10 nucleotides line up with TRBD1. CDR1 is MDHEN, CDR2 SYDVKM, per germline. Trimming at V came to 4 bases and at J to 5 bases, leaving 13 bases not matched to a gene. The CDR3 is made up of 17 amino acids.